This T cell receptor (beta chain) was found in a study of blood T cell repertoires in COVID-19. For the study at large: The United States, Italy and Spain supplied acute and convalescent COVID-19 samples. From T cells, B-cell-depleted T cells, or PBMCs came the material, which was cDNA or gDNA.

Germline lookup yields CDR1 SGDLS and CDR2 YYNGEE. V dropped 1 base and J dropped 4; count of bases not matched to a gene: 4. The CDR3 runs 15 residues. Authors' processing steps: Quantification of nucleated cells was approximated via reference gene primer amplification. Assay used: immunoSEQ multiplex PCR; TCRdb lists only in-frame clones, some missing. That table gives V, J and clone size, and the DNA gave D and trimming. This table has around 140,000 clones, about 87% appearing once. V and J are TRBV9 and TRBJ2-2; 7 bases line up with TRBD1. This clonotype was sampled from a woman aged 45-65 years with active or convalescent COVID-19. The sample was peripheral blood. For the CDR3, the DNA is TGTGCCAGCAGCGTATCCGGGACAGCCACCGGGGAGCTGTTTTTT. It translates to CASSVSGTATGELFF.